The rows below give T cell receptor beta chains drawn from one sample of a study of blood T cells in healthy people across ages. From the 5' RACE reads, TCRdb called clonotypes with MiXCR, one entry per CDR3 protein. Found here are fewer than 900,000 distinct CDR3 sequences, roughly 40% of them singletons; the top ten hold roughly 13%. The sample was blood. The receptors derive from a man between 18 and 29 years old in good health. Each CDR3 is given with its conserved first and last residue. D genes are given only for firm matches. The size field is filled for only some rows; it gives once, few, many or a size class.

size	J	D	V	DNA	CDR3
.	TRBJ2-5	.	TRBV6-2/TRBV6-3	TGTGCCTGCAGTACCGTACAAGAGACCCAGTACTTC	CACSTVQETQYF
few	TRBJ2-7	.	TRBV30	TGTGCCTGGAGTCCCTTCGCCTACGAGCAGTACTTC	CAWSPFAYEQYF
few	TRBJ1-6	.	TRBV20-1	TGCAGTGCTAGGCCGAACATACCCTCCTATAATTCACCCCTCCACTTT	CSARPNIPSYNSPLHF
.	TRBJ2-1	TRBD1	TRBV5-1	TGCGCCAGCAGCTTTGTCGCAGGACAGGGCGGCAATGAGCAGTTCTTC	CASSFVAGQGGNEQFF
.	TRBJ2-1	.	TRBV4-2	TGTGCCAGCAGCCCCCGTTCCGAGGTCTCCTACAATGAGCAGTTCTTC	CASSPRSEVSYNEQFF
.	TRBJ1-5	.	TRBV20-1	TGCAGTGCTAGGCCGGGGTTTCAGCCCCAGCATTTT	CSARPGFQPQHF
.	TRBJ2-4	.	TRBV21-1	TGTGCCAGCATGTGGACTGATCTAGCCAAAAACATTCAGTACTTC	CASMWTDLAKNIQYF
.	TRBJ2-3	TRBD2	TRBV24-1	TGTGCCACCAGTGATTTGACTAGCGGGGGGGTGTATACGCAGTATTTT	CATSDLTSGGVYTQYF
.	TRBJ1-1	.	TRBV5-5	TGTGCCAGCAGCCCGTGGGGGGATCCGAACACTGAAGCTTTCTTT	CASSPWGDPNTEAFF
many	TRBJ2-3	.	TRBV20-1	TGCAGTGCTAGTCTCGCGGAAGACACAGATACGCAGTATTTT	CSASLAEDTDTQYF
few	TRBJ1-5	.	TRBV20-1	TGCAGTGCTCAACAGGGTTCGGGTCAGCCCCAGCATTTT	CSAQQGSGQPQHF
once	TRBJ1-4	.	TRBV4-3	TGCGCCAGCAGCCGACAAAAGAATGAAAAACTGTTTTTT	CASSRQKNEKLFF
many	TRBJ2-1	.	TRBV6-6	TGTGCCAGCAGCTCGTACGATGAGCAGTTCTTC	CASSSYDEQFF
.	TRBJ1-1	.	TRBV2	TGTGCCAGCAATGATCGACAGGCGAACACTGAAGCTTTCTTT	CASNDRQANTEAFF
few	TRBJ2-1	TRBD1	TRBV7-2	TGTGCCAGCAGCCGTGGGGACAGCCACAATGAGCAGTTCTTC	CASSRGDSHNEQFF
few	TRBJ2-1	TRBD2	TRBV7-3	TGTGCCAGCAGCCCGACTAGCGGGGAAGGTGAGCAGTTCTTC	CASSPTSGEGEQFF
.	TRBJ2-1	.	TRBV12-3/TRBV12-4	TGTGCCAGCAGTTCAAACATACGAGTTGTGAACAATGAGCAGTTCTTC	CASSSNIRVVNNEQFF
few	TRBJ1-4	TRBD1	TRBV18	TGTGCCAGCTCACGGCCGGGACAGGGGGCAACTAATGAAAAACTGTTTTTT	CASSRPGQGATNEKLFF
.	TRBJ1-6	.	TRBV9	TGTGCCAGCAGCGTAGCTACTGGAGGGTGGGAAGGCGGTTCACCCCTCCACTTT	CASSVATGGWEGGSPLHF
many	TRBJ2-1	.	TRBV12-3/TRBV12-4	TGTGCCAGCCTCGAACAGGGTAATGAGCAGTTCTTC	CASLEQGNEQFF
.	TRBJ1-2	.	TRBV24-1	TGTGCCACCAGTGACCACTCGGCTAACTATGACTACACCTTC	CATSDHSANYDYTF
.	TRBJ1-3	TRBD1	TRBV3-1	TGTGTCAGCGGAACAGGGGGCGGTGGAAACACCATATATTTT	CVSGTGGGGNTIYF
few	TRBJ2-5	.	TRBV6-6	TGTGCCAGCAGCTTCAGGGACCCCGAGACCCAGTACTTC	CASSFRDPETQYF
.	TRBJ1-2	TRBD1	TRBV7-2	TGTGCCAGCAGCCGTGACAGGGGGCGTTTTAACTATGGCTACACCTTC	CASSRDRGRFNYGYTF
.	TRBJ1-1	.	TRBV7-9	TGTGCCAGCAGCTTAGGCGTTGGGCGCACTGAAGCTTTCTTT	CASSLGVGRTEAFF
.	TRBJ1-3	.	TRBV5-1	TGCGCCAGCAGCTCGGACTTCGTCGGCACCATATATTTT	CASSSDFVGTIYF
many	TRBJ1-1	.	TRBV29-1	TGCAGCACTAAATCAGGGATCACTGAAGCTTTCTTT	CSTKSGITEAFF